These 10 T cell receptor beta chains share one sample of origin, sequenced in a study of blood T cell repertoires in COVID-19. Generated by immunoSEQ multiplex PCR, the TCRdb table keeps only in-frame clones and is missing some. The data hold some 11,000 clones, with over 80% observed a single time. The specimen was peripheral blood. The receptors stem from a man between 65 and 85 years old with active COVID-19.

J is TRBJ1-5 and V is TRBV2; perhaps TRBD1 as D (5 bases). V shed 6 bases and J shed 6 bases, with 12 bases lying between them. CDR1 and CDR2 from the germline V gene are SNHLY and FYNNEI. This CDR3 comprises 13 residues. Here the CDR3 reads CASRRQNTQPQHF. The CDR3 bases are TGTGCCAGCAGAAGACAGAATACTCAGCCCCAGCATTTT.

As DNA, the CDR3 is TGTGCCAGCAGCTCAGGGGGAGGTTTGCGGTCCTACGAGCAGTACTTC. As protein: CASSSGGGLRSYEQYF. The chain is built from TRBV7-9 and TRBJ2-7, with D maybe TRBD1 (7 bases). The CDR3 extends over 16 amino acids. V was cut by 4 bases and J by 1 base, with 17 bases left in between. Germline V gene sequence: CDR1 SEHNR, CDR2 FQNEAQ (reference sequence).

J is TRBJ2-5 and V is TRBV4-1, with 7 bases aligning to TRBD2. The CDR3 spans 16 residues. V was clipped by 3 bases and J by 0 bases; unmatched bases: 7. Germline-derived CDR1 and CDR2 are MGHRA and YSYEKL. CDR3 coding DNA: TGCGCCAGCAGCCAGAAGTGGGGGGGGTACCAAGAGACCCAGTACTTC. This translates into CASSQKWGGYQETQYF.

The genes are TRBV6-1 and TRBJ2-7; the D gene is possibly TRBD2 (6 bases). V gave up 0 bases and J gave up 3 bases, with 12 bases separating them. The CDR3 totals 15 residues. Germline CDR1 reads MNHNS; CDR2 reads SASEGT. The CDR3 bases are TGTGCCAGCAGTGAAGCGCACGGGGGTGTCTACGAGCAGTACTTC. This encodes CASSEAHGGVYEQYF.

The CDR3, as DNA: TGTGCCAGCAGCTTGGGACAGGGACGGGAGCTGTTTTTT. It translates to CASSLGQGRELFF. The J gene is TRBJ2-2, the V gene TRBV11-2, with TRBD1 matching 9 bases. The V gene end was trimmed by 3 bases and the J gene end by 9 bases; junction bases not matched to a gene: 2. Germline lookup yields CDR1 SGHAT and CDR2 FQNNGV. The CDR3 loop spans 13 amino acids.

The chain combines TRBV7-6 with TRBJ1-1, with D perhaps TRBD1 (6 bases). Trimming removed 6 bases from V and 1 base from J, with 9 bases in between. The germline V gene has CDR1 SGHVS and CDR2 FNYEAQ. CDR3 length: 13 amino acids. CDR3 loop: CASSRDTNTEAFF. CDR3 sequence (DNA): TGTGCCAGCAGTAGGGACACGAACACTGAAGCTTTCTTT.

This clone occurred a few times. The rearrangement uses TRBV25-1 and TRBJ1-2; 10 bases are a match to TRBD1. CDR3 length: 17 amino acids. V gave up 3 bases and J gave up 4 bases; unmatched junction bases: 11. The germline V gene has CDR1 MGHDK and CDR2 SYGVNS. The DNA of the CDR3 is TGTGCCAGCAGTGATCCCCAGACAGGGGGCCGCATCTATGGCTACACCTTC. Protein sequence: CASSDPQTGGRIYGYTF.

The chain couples TRBV30 to TRBJ2-2, with 9 bases matching TRBD1. CDR1 GTSNPN and CDR2 SVGIG come from the germline V gene (reference sequence). There are 14 residues in the CDR3. V lost 4 bases, J lost 5 bases, and 5 bases stayed unmatched. The CDR3 loop reads CAWKGQGRTGELFF. DNA of the CDR3: TGTGCCTGGAAAGGACAGGGGCGGACCGGGGAGCTGTTTTTT.

The chain combines TRBV10-3 with TRBJ2-7, with D possibly matching TRBD1 (6 bases). The germline V gene has CDR1 ENHRY and CDR2 SYGVKD. The V end lost 6 bases, the J end lost 3 bases, and 21 bases lay between the germline ends. The CDR3 spans 16 residues. CDR3: CAISTTTGTSLYEQYF. CDR3 DNA sequence: TGTGCCATCAGCACGACCACAGGGACCTCCCTCTACGAGCAGTACTTC.

The chain links TRBV6-2 or TRBV6-3 to TRBJ1-4, with 7 bases matching TRBD1. The length of the CDR3 is 15 residues. V was pared by 1 base and J by 8 bases, with 7 bases of the junction left unmatched. Germline CDR1 MNHEY, CDR2 SVGEGT. The CDR3 spells CASSYLAGGGEKLFF. The CDR3, as DNA: TGTGCCAGCAGTTACTTGGCAGGGGGAGGAGAAAAACTGTTTTTT.